This T cell receptor beta chain was profiled in a study of response to subunit inactivated influenza vaccine. From germline, CDR1 is LNHNV and CDR2 YYDKDF (reference sequence). The CDR3 is 15 residues long. V was pared by 2 bases and J by 2 bases, with 6 bases of the junction left unmatched. Overall study findings and caveats: The authors suggested that few new T cells are recruited per seasonal influenza vaccination.

About this clonotype: Its antigen is not identified.

TCRdb analysed the RT-PCR reads with MiXCR anew, one entry per CDR3 protein. Of some 500,000 distinct CDR3 sequences detected, more than 15% appear once; the ten largest clones hold 2.5% to 3.5%. This sequence was found in a man between 50 and 69 years old who received an inactivated influenza vaccine. The J gene is TRBJ2-7, the V gene TRBV15, with 7 bases lining up with TRBD1. The sequences come from CD4+ T cells sorted from PBMCs, collected 23 to 25 months after vaccination. Written as DNA, the CDR3 is TGTGCCACCAGCAGATTGTGGGGACAGACCTACGAGCAGTACTTC. Protein: CATSRLWGQTYEQYF. Based on the CDR3 plus reference TRBV15 and TRBJ2-7, the full variable domain is DAMVIQNPRYQVTQFGKPVTLSCSQTLNHNVMYWYQQKSSQAPKLLFHYYDKDFNNEADTPDNFQSRRPNTSFCFLDIRSPGLGDTAMYLCATSRLWGQTYEQYFGPGTRLTVT.